This TCR beta chain was identified during a study of human versus mouse CDR3 diversity and MHC coevolution (TCRdb year 2017). Turning to the overall study: The immunoSEQ assay was reported to detect one in 200,000 T cells and to minimize multiplex PCR amplification bias. Valid reads per sample ranged from 0.6 x 10^7 to 1.6 x 10^7 across mouse and human samples. The human cohort comprised three healthy volunteer blood donors, one aged 30 to 40, one aged 40 to 49 and one aged 60 to 70 at collection. Human naive CD4 T cell repertoires served as a reference for TCR selection on multiple MHC II alleles, compared against human-TCR-locus transgenic mice with single MHC II.

With regard to this clone: Its cognate antigen has yet to be identified. Base qualities are not provided; no much larger clone lies one nucleotide away.

On the study overall, not on this receptor specifically: Among all compared groups, most of the three human donors had the lowest clonal inequality scores. Repertoire diversity was not considered directly comparable between humans and mice because human T cells were selected on over 5 MHC II alleles. On average, more CDR3 deletions and insertions were observed in humans than in mice, indicating greater exonuclease and TdT activity. The largest TCR beta repertoire, 1.5 million to 2 million clonotypes, was estimated by iCHAO1 for humans, a finding likely attributable to selection by multiple MHC II molecules.

Cut back by 6 bases and 4 bases, the V and J ends lie 15 bases apart. Counted from cysteine to phenylalanine, this CDR3 has 14 amino acids. This entry keeps only the CDR3 DNA: 42 bases, framed from base 1. In the germline V gene, CDR1 corresponds to SNHLY and CDR2 to FYNNEI. The QIAGEN blood and tissue kit was used to extract genomic DNA from sorted cells, and the DNA was quantified on a NanoDrop 1000. Deep sequencing and quantification of TCR alpha and beta chains were performed on the immunoSEQ platform by multiplex PCR of genomic DNA. Per the authors' processing: IMGT gene and region definitions were used to annotate TCR sequences. Out-of-frame rearrangements were used as a proxy for the preselection repertoire and compared with in-frame clonotypes. Repertoire size was estimated with the iCHAO1 estimator supplied with the immunoSEQ platform. A Gini index based on the Lorenz curve was applied to in-frame amino acid clonotypes to measure clonal inequality. The intersect function in the R package tcR was used to count shared clonotypes, while the Jaccard index served to score similarity. V, J and V-J usage frequencies went into a principal component analysis run with the R prcomp function, with no normalization applied. TCRdb provides this immuneACCESS table in a form limited to in-frame rearrangements. Some clones are lacking; in checked studies, under half of them reflect an unresolved V gene, and why the rest are absent is not known. V and J calls plus clone size are reproduced from that table; the DNA served to infer D and trimming. In all, the sample holds roughly 80,000 clones, and under 95% of those were seen once. The biggest ten clones account for approximately 0.15% of the sample.

Fluorescence-activated cell sorting was used to pull naive CD4 T cells, meaning cells that were CD45RO-negative and CD62L-positive, out of the PBMCs. From each donor, 45 to 55 ml of fresh peripheral blood was taken, and Ficoll density centrifugation was then used to isolate PBMCs. All samples were sorted on a FACSAria III instrument and reached purity above 95%. The chain uses TRBV2 and TRBJ1-2; the D gene is not confidently resolved. The specimen was naive CD4+ T cells from blood. The cell subset or site label, read with the paper, signifies: CD45RO-negative CD62L-positive naive CD4 T cells. This sequence was found in a person aged 25 to 75 in good health. CDR3 loop: CASRPPTEGYGYTF. The bases read TGTGCCAGCAGGCCCCCGACCGAGGGCTATGGCTACACCTTC.